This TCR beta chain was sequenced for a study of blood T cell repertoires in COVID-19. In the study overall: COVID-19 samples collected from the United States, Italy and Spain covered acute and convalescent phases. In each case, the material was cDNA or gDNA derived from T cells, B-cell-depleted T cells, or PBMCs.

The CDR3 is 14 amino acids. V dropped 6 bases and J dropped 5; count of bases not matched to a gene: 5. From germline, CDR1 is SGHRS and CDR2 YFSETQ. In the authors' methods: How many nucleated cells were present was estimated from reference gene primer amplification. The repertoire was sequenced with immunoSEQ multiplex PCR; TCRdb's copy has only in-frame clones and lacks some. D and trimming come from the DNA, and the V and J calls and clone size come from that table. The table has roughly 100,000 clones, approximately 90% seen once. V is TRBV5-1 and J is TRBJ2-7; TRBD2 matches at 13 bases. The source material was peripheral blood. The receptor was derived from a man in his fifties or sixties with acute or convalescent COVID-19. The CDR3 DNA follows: TGCGCCAGCACGCCCGGACTAGCGGGAGACGAGCAGTACTTC. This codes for CASTPGLAGDEQYF.